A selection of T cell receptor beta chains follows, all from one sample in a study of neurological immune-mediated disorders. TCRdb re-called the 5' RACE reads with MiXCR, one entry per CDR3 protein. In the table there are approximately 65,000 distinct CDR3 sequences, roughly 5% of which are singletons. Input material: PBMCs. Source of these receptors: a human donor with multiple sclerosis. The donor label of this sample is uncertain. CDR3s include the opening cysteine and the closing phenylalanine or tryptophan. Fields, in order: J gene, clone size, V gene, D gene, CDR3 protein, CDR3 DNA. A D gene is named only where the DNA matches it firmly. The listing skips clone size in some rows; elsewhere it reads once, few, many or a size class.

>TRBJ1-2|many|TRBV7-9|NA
CASSSGGGRANYGYTF
TGTGCCAGCAGCTCGGGCGGGGGGCGAGCTAACTATGGCTACACCTTC
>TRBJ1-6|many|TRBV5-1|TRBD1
CASRDRFNSPLHF
TGCGCCAGCAGGGACAGGTTCAATTCACCCCTCCACTTT
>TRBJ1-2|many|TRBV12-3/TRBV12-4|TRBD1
CASRSGGGGGYTF
TGTGCCAGCAGGAGTGGAGGGGGCGGCGGCTACACCTTC
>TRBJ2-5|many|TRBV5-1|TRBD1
CASSIDRGEETQYF
TGCGCCAGCAGTATTGACAGGGGTGAAGAGACCCAGTACTTC
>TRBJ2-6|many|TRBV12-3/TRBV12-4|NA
CASTDSSGANVLTF
TGTGCCAGCACTGACAGCTCTGGGGCCAACGTCCTGACTTTC
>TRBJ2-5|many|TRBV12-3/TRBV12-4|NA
CASSLKRAETQYF
TGTGCCAGCAGTCTTAAGCGGGCGGAGACCCAGTACTTC
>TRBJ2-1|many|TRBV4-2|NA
CASSQAGRGTLREQFF
TGTGCCAGCAGCCAAGCAGGTCGGGGGACCCTCAGGGAGCAGTTCTTC
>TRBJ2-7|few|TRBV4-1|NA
CASSQDEYFYEQYF
TGCGCCAGCAGCCAAGATGAGTATTTCTACGAGCAGTACTTC
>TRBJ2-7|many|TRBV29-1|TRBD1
CSVSRDRGSYEQYF
TGCAGCGTAAGCCGGGACAGGGGGTCCTACGAGCAGTACTTC
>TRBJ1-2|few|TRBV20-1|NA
CSARAEGGYGYTF
TGCAGTGCTAGAGCGGAAGGGGGTTATGGCTACACCTTC
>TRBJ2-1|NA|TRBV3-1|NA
CASRLARNEQFF
TGTGCCTCGAGGCTAGCGCGGAATGAGCAGTTCTTC
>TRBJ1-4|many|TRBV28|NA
CASIPAGGGEKLFF
TGTGCCAGCATCCCGGCCGGCGGTGGGGAAAAACTGTTTTTT
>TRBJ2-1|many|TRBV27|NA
CASRTGSSYNEQFF
TGTGCCAGCAGAACAGGAAGCTCCTACAATGAGCAGTTCTTC
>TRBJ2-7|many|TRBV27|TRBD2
CASSFVPSGGALRQQYF
TGTGCCAGCAGTTTCGTTCCTAGCGGGGGGGCTTTAAGACAGCAGTACTTC
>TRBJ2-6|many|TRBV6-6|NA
CASSYLGGTGANVLTF
TGTGCCAGCAGTTACTTGGGGGGCACGGGGGCCAACGTCCTGACTTTC
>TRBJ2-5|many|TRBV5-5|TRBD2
CASSLVLAGTETQYF
TGTGCCAGCAGCTTGGTACTAGCGGGGACAGAGACCCAGTACTTC
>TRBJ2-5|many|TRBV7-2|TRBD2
CASSLGSGGAGETQYF
TGTGCCAGCAGCTTAGGGTCGGGGGGGGCCGGGGAGACCCAGTACTTC
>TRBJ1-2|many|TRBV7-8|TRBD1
CASSAGTGGNGYTF
TGTGCCAGCAGCGCCGGGACAGGGGGCAATGGCTACACCTTC
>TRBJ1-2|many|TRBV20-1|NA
CSASASRWATNYGYTF
TGCAGTGCTAGTGCCTCCCGTTGGGCCACTAACTATGGCTACACCTTC
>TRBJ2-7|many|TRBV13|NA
CASSLPPLDEQYF
TGTGCCAGCAGCCTACCGCCCTTGGACGAGCAGTACTTC
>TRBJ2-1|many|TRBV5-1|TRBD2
CASSPLAGDGNEQFF
TGCGCCAGCAGCCCCCTAGCGGGGGACGGCAATGAGCAGTTCTTC
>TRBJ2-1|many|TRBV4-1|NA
CASSPGIGNNEQFF
TGCGCCAGCAGCCCCGGGATAGGGAACAATGAGCAGTTCTTC
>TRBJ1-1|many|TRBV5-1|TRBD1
CASSSNPGQGGTEAFF
TGCGCCAGCAGCTCCAACCCGGGACAGGGTGGCACTGAAGCTTTCTTT
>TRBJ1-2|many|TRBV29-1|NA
CSVSLQSNYGYTF
TGCAGCGTCTCGTTACAGAGTAACTATGGCTACACCTTC
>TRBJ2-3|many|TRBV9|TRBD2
CASSGGTSGSTDTQYF
TGTGCCAGCAGCGGTGGGACTAGCGGAAGCACAGATACGCAGTATTTT
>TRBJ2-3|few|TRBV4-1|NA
CASSPDPSAETQYF
TGCGCCAGCAGCCCGGACCCTTCGGCGGAGACGCAGTATTTT
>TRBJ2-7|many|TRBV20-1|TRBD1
CSATEPGQFHYEQYF
TGCAGTGCTACAGAACCGGGACAGTTCCACTACGAGCAGTACTTC
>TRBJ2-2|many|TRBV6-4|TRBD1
CASSVTGGYTGELFF
TGTGCCAGCAGTGTGACAGGGGGCTACACCGGGGAGCTGTTTTTT
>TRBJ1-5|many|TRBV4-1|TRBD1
CASSQPGRDRGQPQHF
TGCGCCAGCAGCCAACCAGGCCGGGACAGGGGCCAGCCCCAGCATTTT
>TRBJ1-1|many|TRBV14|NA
CASSQVRGVWTEAFF
TGTGCCAGCAGCCAAGTGCGAGGAGTATGGACTGAAGCTTTCTTT
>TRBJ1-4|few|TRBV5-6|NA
CASSLAGGNEKLFF
TGTGCCAGCAGCTTAGCGGGTGGTAATGAAAAACTGTTTTTT
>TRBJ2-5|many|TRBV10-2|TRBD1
CASSEPGQGQETQYF
TGCGCCAGCAGTGAGCCGGGACAGGGACAAGAGACCCAGTACTTC
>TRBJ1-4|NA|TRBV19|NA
CASTRGGRFPNEKLFF
TGTGCCAGTACCCGAGGGGGGAGGTTTCCGAATGAAAAACTGTTTTTT
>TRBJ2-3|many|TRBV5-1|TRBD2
CASTLTSAFRDTQYF
TGCGCCAGTACCCTGACTAGCGCCTTCCGAGATACGCAGTATTTT
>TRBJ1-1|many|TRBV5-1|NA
CASSLIRGSNTEAFF
TGCGCCAGCAGCTTGATTCGGGGATCGAACACTGAAGCTTTCTTT
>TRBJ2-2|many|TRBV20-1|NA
CSAARGTNGELFF
TGCAGTGCCGCTCGGGGGACGAACGGGGAGCTGTTTTTT
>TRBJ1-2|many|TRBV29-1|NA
CSVNRDNNYGYTF
TGCAGCGTTAACCGGGACAACAACTATGGCTACACCTTC
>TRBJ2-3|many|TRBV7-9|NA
CASSTQISYTQYF
TGTGCCAGCAGCACACAGATCAGTTATACGCAGTATTTT
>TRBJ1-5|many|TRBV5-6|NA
CASSWGGNQPQHF
TGTGCCAGCAGCTGGGGGGGAAATCAGCCCCAGCATTTT
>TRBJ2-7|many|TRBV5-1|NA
CASSLEPGSLYEQYF
TGCGCCAGCAGCTTGGAACCGGGCAGCCTCTACGAGCAGTACTTC
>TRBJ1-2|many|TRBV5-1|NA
CASSLTDGIYGYTF
TGCGCCAGCAGCTTAACGGACGGGATCTATGGCTACACCTTC
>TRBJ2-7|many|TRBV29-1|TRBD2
CSAIAGGSYEQYF
TGCAGCGCAATAGCGGGGGGCTCCTACGAGCAGTACTTC
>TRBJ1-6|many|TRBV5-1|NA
CASTETEVNSPLHF
TGCGCCAGCACCGAGACGGAAGTTAATTCACCCCTCCACTTT